Shown below are 14 T cell receptor beta chains from a single sample sequenced in a study of CD8+CD57+ T cells in acquired aplastic anemia. Patients included in sequencing had previously demonstrated CD8+CD57+ cell expansion by flow cytometry. Genomic DNA templated the TCR beta VDJ and CDR3 profiling. In TCRdb, the reads were re-called with MiXCR into one record per CDR3 protein. The sample holds around 430,000 distinct CDR3 sequences; roughly a third are singletons and the top ten take 0.82%. What was sequenced was sorted CD4+, CD8+, or CD8+CD57+ T cells (not recorded which) from PBMCs. These receptors were obtained from a human donor with aplastic anemia.

This clonotype has ten or more counts. CDR3 residues: CASSIRTGFDEQYF. CDR3 sequence (DNA): TGTGCCAGCAGTATACGAACAGGGTTCGACGAGCAGTACTTC. This chain joins TRBV6-1 and TRBJ2-7; D might be TRBD1 (6 bases). This CDR3 is 14 amino acids long. CDR1 is MNHNS and CDR2 is SASEGT in the germline V gene. Trimming took 5 bases from V and 5 from J, leaving 16 bases between them.

The chain combines TRBV18 with TRBJ2-1; 9 positions match TRBD2. The CDR3 is 14 residues long. From germline, CDR1 is KGHSH and CDR2 LQKENI. Trimming at V came to 3 bases and at J to 5 bases, leaving 2 bases not matched to a gene. The CDR3 sequence is CASSPLAGNNEQFF. The CDR3 nucleotides are TGTGCCAGCTCACCCCTAGCGGGGAACAATGAGCAGTTCTTC.

In the case of this clonotype: A much larger clone is a single base away; this may be a read error. The CDR3 does not close with the conserved phenylalanine or tryptophan, likely indicating a read error. The chain couples TRBV12-3 or TRBV12-4 to TRBJ1-2; TRBD1 is a possible D gene (6 bases). Trimming left V 5 bases short and J 4 bases short, with 14 bases between. This CDR3 is built from 14 residues. The DNA for the CDR3 is TGTGCCAGCAGTCGACTTGACAGGATCTATGGCTACACCCTC. Its protein is CASSRLDRIYGYTL.

The rearrangement links TRBV10-3 to TRBJ1-4; a possible D gene is TRBD1 (6 bases). Germline V gene data show CDR1 as ENHRY and CDR2 as SYGVKD. Deletions cut 10 bases from V and 8 bases from J, with 20 bases between. This CDR3 has 14 amino acids. The CDR3, as DNA: TGTGCCAGCAGGGATCAGGGGAGGGACGAAAAACTGTTTTTT. Protein: CASRDQGRDEKLFF.

This clonotype was detected once. The chain combines TRBV9 with TRBJ1-4, with no clear D. CDR1 and CDR2 from the germline V gene are SGDLS and YYNGEE. This CDR3 comprises 15 residues. V dropped 0 bases and J dropped 8 bases, with 14 bases sitting between them. CDR3 bases: TGTGCCAGCAGCGTAGATATCAGGCCGACGGAAAAACTGTTTTTT. Translation: CASSVDIRPTEKLFF.

This clonotype was seen at least ten times. V is TRBV10-1 and J is TRBJ1-1, with TRBD1 matching over 7 bases. Looked up from germline, CDR1 is WNHNN and CDR2 is SYGVQD (reference sequence). The CDR3 consists of 15 residues. V was pared by 2 bases and J by 7 bases, with 10 bases of the junction left unmatched. DNA for the CDR3: TGCGCCAGCAGTGAGACTAACCCGGGACAGCTTGAAGCTTTCTTT. Its protein is CASSETNPGQLEAFF.

This clonotype has only a few counts. The gene calls are TRBV11-1 and TRBJ2-7, with 8 bases identical to TRBD2. Germline V CDR1 and CDR2: SGHAT, FQDESV (reference sequence). This CDR3 is built from 19 residues. Unmatched junction bases numbered 16, after V lost 1 base and J lost 2 bases. CDR3 sequence (DNA): TGTGCCAGCAGCTTAGACTATCGGGGGGGTTCCACTCCTCCCTACGAGCAGTACTTC. Translating it yields CASSLDYRGGSTPPYEQYF.

This clonotype has more than one count but fewer than ten. The rearrangement joins TRBV3-1 to TRBJ1-6, with D possibly TRBD1 on 6 matching bases. CDR3 length: 13 amino acids. In germline, CDR1 is LGHDT, CDR2 YNNKEL (reference sequence). Trimming removed 3 bases from V and 12 bases from J, with 12 bases in between. The CDR3: CASSQGAQRPLHF. In DNA form, the CDR3 reads TGTGCCAGCAGCCAGGGGGCACAAAGACCCCTCCACTTT. Filled out from reference TRBV3-1 and TRBJ1-6, the complete variable domain reads DTAVSQTPKYLVTQMGNDKSIKCEQNLGHDTMYWYKQDSKKFLKIMFSYNNKELIINETVPNRFSPKSPDKAHLNLHINSLELGDSAVYFCASSQGAQRPLHFGNGTRLTVT.

This clonotype was seen a handful of times. This chain connects TRBV7-8 to TRBJ1-3; weak D call: TRBD1 (5 bases). There are 14 residues in the CDR3. Trimming removed 5 bases at V and 9 bases at J, with 17 bases between. CDR1 and CDR2 from the germline V gene are SGHVS and FQNEAQ. CDR3 nucleotide sequence: TGTGCCAGCAGCCAAGGCAGGGCGAGAGTCACCATATATTTT. Its protein is CASSQGRARVTIYF.

This clonotype showed up many times. This rearrangement joins TRBV20-1 to TRBJ2-7; possible D gene TRBD2, 5 bases. CDR1 and CDR2 (germline): DFQATT, SNEGSKA (reference sequence). V was cut by 5 bases and J by 2 bases, with 16 bases left in between. This CDR3 spans 14 amino acids. CDR3 sequence reads: CSASDISATYEQYF. The CDR3 nucleotides read TGCAGTGCTTCTGACATTAGCGCTACCTACGAGCAGTACTTC.

J is TRBJ2-7 and V is TRBV25-1, with D maybe TRBD2 (6 bases). The CDR3 totals 15 residues. Germline assignment: CDR1 MGHDK and CDR2 SYGVNS. Trimming stripped 6 bases from V and 7 bases from J, with 22 bases between. This CDR3 is CASSSTGGPRNEQYF. CDR3 DNA: TGTGCCAGCAGCTCAACCGGAGGGCCCCGTAATGAGCAGTACTTC.

This rearrangement joins TRBV2 to TRBJ1-6, with D perhaps matching TRBD1 (5 bases). V was shortened by 7 bases and J by 8 bases, with 18 bases between the two germline ends. Germline V gene sequence: CDR1 SNHLY, CDR2 FYNNEI. The length of the CDR3 is 15 residues. CDR3 coding DNA: TGTGCCAGCACCCGGGGCGGAGTCTTGGATTCACCCCTCCACTTT. Protein sequence: CASTRGGVLDSPLHF.

The rearrangement uses TRBV30 and TRBJ1-5; tentatively, D is TRBD1 (5 bases). The V end lost 0 bases, the J end lost 0 bases, and 9 bases lay between the germline ends. The CDR3 totals 15 residues. CDR1 and CDR2 (germline): GTSNPN, SVGIG (reference sequence). The CDR3 loop reads CAWSVAGYSNQPQHF. The CDR3 DNA sequence: TGTGCCTGGAGTGTAGCAGGGTATAGCAATCAGCCCCAGCATTTT.

As regards this clonotype: A junction boundary mismatches the germline segment, possibly from a read error. This sequence joins TRBV5-1 and TRBJ1-3, with TRBD1 identical over 7 bases. The CDR3 covers 13 residues. In germline, CDR1 is SGHRS, CDR2 YFSETQ. CDR3 in DNA: TGCGCCAGCAGCTCGGGACAGCAAAACGCCATATATTTT. This gives the protein CASSSGQQNAIYF.